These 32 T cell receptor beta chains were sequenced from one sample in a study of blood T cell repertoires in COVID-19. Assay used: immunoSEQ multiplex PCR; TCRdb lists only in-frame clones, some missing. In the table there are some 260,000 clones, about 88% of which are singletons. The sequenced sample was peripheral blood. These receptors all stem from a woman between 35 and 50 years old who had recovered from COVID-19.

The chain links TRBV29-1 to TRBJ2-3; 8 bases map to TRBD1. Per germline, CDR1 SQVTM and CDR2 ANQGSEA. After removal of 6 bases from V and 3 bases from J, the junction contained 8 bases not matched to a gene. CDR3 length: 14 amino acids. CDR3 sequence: CSVSDRDWTDTQYF. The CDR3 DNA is TGCAGCGTCTCGGACAGGGACTGGACAGATACGCAGTATTTT.

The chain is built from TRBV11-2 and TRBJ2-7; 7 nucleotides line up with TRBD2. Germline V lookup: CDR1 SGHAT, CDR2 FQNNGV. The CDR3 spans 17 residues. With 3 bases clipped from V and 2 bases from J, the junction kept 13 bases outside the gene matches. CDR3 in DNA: TGTGCCAGCAGCTTTCATTCGAAGCGGGATCAGGCCTACGAGCAGTACTTC. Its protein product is CASSFHSKRDQAYEQYF.

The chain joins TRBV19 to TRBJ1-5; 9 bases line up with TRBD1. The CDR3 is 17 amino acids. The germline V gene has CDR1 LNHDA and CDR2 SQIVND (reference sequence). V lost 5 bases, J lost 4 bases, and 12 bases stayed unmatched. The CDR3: CASSPNPDRGRNQPQHF. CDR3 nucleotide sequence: TGTGCCAGTAGTCCTAATCCCGACAGGGGGAGAAATCAGCCCCAGCATTTT.

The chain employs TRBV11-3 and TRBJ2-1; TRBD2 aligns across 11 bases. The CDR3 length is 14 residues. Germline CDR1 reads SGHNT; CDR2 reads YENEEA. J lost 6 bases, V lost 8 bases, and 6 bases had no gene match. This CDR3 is CASGQLAGANEQFF. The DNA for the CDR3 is TGTGCCAGCGGCCAACTAGCGGGAGCCAATGAGCAGTTCTTC.

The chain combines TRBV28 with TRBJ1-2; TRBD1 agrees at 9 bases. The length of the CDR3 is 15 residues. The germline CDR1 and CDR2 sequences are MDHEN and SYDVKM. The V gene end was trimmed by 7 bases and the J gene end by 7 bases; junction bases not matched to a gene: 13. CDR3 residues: CASTLGTGHKRGYTF. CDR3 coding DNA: TGTGCCAGCACCCTGGGGACAGGGCATAAGCGTGGCTACACCTTC.

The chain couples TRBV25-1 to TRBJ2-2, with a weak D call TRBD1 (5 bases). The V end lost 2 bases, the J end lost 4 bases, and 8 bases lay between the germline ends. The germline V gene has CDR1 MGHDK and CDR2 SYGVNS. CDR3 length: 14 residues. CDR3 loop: CASSELGPTGELFF. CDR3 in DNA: TGTGCCAGCAGTGAACTGGGGCCCACCGGGGAGCTGTTTTTT. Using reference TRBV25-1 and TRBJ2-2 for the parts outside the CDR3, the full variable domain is EADIYQTPRYLVIGTGKKITLECSQTMGHDKMYWYQQDPGMELHLIHYSYGVNSTEKGDLSSESTVSRIRTEHFPLTLESARPSHTSQYLCASSELGPTGELFFGEGSRLTVL.

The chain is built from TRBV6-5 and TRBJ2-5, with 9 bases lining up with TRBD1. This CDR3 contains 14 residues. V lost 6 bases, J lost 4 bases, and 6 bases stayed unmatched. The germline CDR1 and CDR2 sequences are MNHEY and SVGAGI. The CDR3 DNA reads TGTGCCAGCAGCGCCGGGACAGGGTCAGAGACCCAGTACTTC. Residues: CASSAGTGSETQYF.

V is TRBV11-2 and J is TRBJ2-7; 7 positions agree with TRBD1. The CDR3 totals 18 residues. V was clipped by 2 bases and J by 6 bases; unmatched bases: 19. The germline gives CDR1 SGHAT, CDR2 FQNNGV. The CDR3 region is CASSLLRSGRQGMAEQYF. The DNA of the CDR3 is TGTGCCAGCAGCTTATTACGATCTGGGAGACAGGGAATGGCCGAGCAGTACTTC.

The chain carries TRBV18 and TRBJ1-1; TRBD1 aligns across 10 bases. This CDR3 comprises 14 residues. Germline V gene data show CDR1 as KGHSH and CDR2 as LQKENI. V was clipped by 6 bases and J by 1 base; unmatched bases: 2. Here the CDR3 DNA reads TGTGCCAGCTCTAGGGACAGGGGGAACACTGAAGCTTTCTTT. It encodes CASSRDRGNTEAFF.

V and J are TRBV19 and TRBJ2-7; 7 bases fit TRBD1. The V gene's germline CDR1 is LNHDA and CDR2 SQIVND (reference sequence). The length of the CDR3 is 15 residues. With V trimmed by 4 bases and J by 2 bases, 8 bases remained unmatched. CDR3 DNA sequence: TGTGCCAGTAGTAGGCCGGGACAGCAAGCCTACGAGCAGTACTTC. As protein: CASSRPGQQAYEQYF.

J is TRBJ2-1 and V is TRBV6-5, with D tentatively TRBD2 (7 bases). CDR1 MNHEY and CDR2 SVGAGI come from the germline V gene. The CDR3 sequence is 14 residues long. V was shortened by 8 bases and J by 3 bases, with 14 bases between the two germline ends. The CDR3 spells CASPRGAIYNEQFF. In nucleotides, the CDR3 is TGTGCCAGCCCCCGGGGGGCCATCTACAATGAGCAGTTCTTC.

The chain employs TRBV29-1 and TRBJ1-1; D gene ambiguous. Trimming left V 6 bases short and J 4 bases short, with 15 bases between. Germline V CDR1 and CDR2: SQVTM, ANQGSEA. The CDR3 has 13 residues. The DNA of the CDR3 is TGCAGCGTCCGCGAGACACGAACCACTGAAGCTTTCTTT. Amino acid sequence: CSVRETRTTEAFF.

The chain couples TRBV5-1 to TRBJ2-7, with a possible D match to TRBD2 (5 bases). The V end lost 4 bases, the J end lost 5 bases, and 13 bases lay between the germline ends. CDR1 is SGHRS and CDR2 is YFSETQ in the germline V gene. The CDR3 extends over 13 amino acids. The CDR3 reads CASSPGSRDEQYF. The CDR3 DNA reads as TGCGCCAGCAGCCCTGGGAGTCGGGACGAGCAGTACTTC.

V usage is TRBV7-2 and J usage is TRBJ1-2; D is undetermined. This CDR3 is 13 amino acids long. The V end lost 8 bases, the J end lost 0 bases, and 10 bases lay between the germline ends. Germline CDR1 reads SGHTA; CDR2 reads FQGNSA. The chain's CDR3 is CASFSNPNYGYTF. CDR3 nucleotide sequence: TGTGCCAGCTTTTCAAATCCTAACTATGGCTACACCTTC.

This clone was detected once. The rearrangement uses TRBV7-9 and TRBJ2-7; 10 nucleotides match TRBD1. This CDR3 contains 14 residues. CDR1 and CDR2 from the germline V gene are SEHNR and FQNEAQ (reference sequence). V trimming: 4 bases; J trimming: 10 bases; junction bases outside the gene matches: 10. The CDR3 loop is CASSSSGQGFNQYF. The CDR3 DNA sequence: TGTGCCAGCAGCTCCTCGGGACAGGGGTTTAACCAGTACTTC.

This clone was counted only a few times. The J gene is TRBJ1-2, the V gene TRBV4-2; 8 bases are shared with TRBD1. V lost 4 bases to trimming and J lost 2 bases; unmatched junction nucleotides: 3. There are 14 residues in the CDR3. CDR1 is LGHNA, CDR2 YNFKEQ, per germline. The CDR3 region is CASSLGQGNYGYTF. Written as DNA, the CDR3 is TGTGCCAGCAGCCTCGGACAGGGAAACTATGGCTACACCTTC.

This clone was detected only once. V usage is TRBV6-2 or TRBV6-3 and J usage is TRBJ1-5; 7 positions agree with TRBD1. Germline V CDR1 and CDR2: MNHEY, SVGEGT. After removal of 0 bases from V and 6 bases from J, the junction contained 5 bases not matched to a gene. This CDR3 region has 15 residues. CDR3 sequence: CASSYSRQGIQPQHF. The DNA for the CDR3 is TGTGCCAGCAGTTACTCGAGACAGGGAATTCAGCCCCAGCATTTT.

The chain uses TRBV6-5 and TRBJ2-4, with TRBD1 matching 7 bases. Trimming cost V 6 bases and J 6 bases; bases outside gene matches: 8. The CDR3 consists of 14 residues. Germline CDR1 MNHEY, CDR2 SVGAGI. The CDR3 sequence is CASSQDRERNIQYF. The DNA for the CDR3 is TGTGCCAGCAGCCAAGACAGGGAACGAAACATTCAGTACTTC.

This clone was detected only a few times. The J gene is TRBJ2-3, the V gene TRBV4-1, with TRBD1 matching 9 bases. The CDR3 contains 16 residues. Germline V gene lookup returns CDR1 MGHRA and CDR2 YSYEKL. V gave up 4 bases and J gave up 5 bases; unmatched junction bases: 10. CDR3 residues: CASSPYRDRVGDTQYF. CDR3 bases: TGCGCCAGCAGCCCGTACCGGGACAGGGTGGGAGATACGCAGTATTTT.

CDR3 sequence reads: CASSLLPGTSNTGELFF. The CDR3 region has the DNA TGTGCCAGCAGCCTCCTCCCCGGGACATCGAACACCGGGGAGCTGTTTTTT. The chain employs TRBV9 and TRBJ2-2, with D perhaps TRBD1 (6 bases). This CDR3 spans 17 amino acids. CDR1 and CDR2 (germline): SGDLS, YYNGEE. V lost 4 bases and J lost 0, with 16 bases in between.

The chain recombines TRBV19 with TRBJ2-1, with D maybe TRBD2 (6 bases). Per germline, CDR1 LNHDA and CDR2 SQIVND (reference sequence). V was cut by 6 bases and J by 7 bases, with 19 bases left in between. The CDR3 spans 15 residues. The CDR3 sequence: CASRGLPGRVNEQFF. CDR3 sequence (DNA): TGTGCCAGTAGGGGACTCCCAGGACGTGTTAATGAGCAGTTCTTC. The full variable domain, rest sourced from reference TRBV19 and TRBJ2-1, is DGGITQSPKYLFRKEGQNVTLSCEQNLNHDAMYWYRQDPGQGLRLIYYSQIVNDFQKGDIAEGYSVSREKKESFPLTVTSAQKNPTAFYLCASRGLPGRVNEQFFGPGTRLTVL.

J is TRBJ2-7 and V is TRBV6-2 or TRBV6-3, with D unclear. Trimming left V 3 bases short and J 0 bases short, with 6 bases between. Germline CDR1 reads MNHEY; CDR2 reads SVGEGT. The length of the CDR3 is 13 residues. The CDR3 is CASSYIYSYEQYF. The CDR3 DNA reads TGTGCCAGCAGTTATATCTACTCCTACGAGCAGTACTTC.

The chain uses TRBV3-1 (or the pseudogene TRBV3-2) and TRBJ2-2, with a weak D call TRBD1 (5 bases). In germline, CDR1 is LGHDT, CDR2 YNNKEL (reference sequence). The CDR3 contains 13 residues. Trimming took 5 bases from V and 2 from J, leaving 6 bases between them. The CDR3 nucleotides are TGTGCCAGCAGCTGGACAAACACCGGGGAGCTGTTTTTT. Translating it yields CASSWTNTGELFF.

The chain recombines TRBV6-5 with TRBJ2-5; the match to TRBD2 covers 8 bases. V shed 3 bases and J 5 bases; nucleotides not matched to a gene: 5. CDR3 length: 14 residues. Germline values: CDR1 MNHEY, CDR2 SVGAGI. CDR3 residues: CASSYGSGGETQYF. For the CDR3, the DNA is TGTGCCAGCAGTTATGGGTCGGGGGGGGAGACCCAGTACTTC.

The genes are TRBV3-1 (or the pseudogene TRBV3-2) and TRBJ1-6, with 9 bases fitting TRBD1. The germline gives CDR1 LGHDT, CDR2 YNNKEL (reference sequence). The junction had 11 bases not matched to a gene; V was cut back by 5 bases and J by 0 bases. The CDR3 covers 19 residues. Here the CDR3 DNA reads TGTGCCAGCAGCTCGAAGACAGGGGGACCCTTCTCCTATAATTCACCCCTCCACTTT. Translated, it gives CASSSKTGGPFSYNSPLHF.

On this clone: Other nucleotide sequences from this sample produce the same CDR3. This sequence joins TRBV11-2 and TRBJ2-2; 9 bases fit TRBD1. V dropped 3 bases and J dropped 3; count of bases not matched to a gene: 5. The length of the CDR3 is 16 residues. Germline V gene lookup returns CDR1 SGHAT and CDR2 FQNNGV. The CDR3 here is CASSFGGQGYTGELFF. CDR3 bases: TGTGCCAGCAGCTTTGGGGGACAGGGATACACCGGGGAGCTGTTTTTT.

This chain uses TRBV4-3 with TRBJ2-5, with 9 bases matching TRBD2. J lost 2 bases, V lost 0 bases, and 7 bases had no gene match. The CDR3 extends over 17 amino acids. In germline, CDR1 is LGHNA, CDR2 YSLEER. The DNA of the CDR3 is TGCGCCAGCAGCCAAGACCCTCCGACTAGCGGACAAGAGACCCAGTACTTC. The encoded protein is CASSQDPPTSGQETQYF.

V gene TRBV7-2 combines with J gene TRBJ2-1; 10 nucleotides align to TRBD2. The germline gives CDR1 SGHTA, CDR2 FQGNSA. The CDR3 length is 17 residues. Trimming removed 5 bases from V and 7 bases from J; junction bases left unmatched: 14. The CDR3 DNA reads TGTGCCAGCAGCCAGTGGAGCGGGAGGGCCCTCGAAAATGAGCAGTTCTTC. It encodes CASSQWSGRALENEQFF.

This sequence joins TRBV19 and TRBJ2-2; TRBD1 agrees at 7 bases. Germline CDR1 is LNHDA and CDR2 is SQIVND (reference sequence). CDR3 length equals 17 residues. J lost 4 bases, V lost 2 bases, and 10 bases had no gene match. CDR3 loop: CASSISPVRGLTGELFF. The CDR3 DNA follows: TGTGCCAGTAGTATATCCCCGGTAAGGGGGCTCACCGGGGAGCTGTTTTTT.

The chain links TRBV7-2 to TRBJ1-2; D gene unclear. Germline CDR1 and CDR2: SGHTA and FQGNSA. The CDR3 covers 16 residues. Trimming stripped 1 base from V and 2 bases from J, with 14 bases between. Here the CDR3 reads CASSLESTIQNYGYTF. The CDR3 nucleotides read TGTGCCAGCAGCTTAGAGTCAACAATTCAAAACTATGGCTACACCTTC.

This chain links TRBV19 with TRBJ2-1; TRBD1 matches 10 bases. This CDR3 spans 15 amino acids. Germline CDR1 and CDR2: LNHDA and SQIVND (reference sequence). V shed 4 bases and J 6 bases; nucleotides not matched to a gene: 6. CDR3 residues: CASSTTGGPLNEQFF. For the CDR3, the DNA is TGTGCCAGTAGTACGACAGGGGGCCCCCTCAATGAGCAGTTCTTC.

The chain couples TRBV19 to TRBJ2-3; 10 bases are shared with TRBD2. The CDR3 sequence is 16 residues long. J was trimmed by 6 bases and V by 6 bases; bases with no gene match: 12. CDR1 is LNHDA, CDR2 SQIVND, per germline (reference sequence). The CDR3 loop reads CASSPLEAGGWDTQYF. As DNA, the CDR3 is TGTGCCAGTAGCCCCTTGGAAGCGGGGGGGTGGGATACGCAGTATTTT.